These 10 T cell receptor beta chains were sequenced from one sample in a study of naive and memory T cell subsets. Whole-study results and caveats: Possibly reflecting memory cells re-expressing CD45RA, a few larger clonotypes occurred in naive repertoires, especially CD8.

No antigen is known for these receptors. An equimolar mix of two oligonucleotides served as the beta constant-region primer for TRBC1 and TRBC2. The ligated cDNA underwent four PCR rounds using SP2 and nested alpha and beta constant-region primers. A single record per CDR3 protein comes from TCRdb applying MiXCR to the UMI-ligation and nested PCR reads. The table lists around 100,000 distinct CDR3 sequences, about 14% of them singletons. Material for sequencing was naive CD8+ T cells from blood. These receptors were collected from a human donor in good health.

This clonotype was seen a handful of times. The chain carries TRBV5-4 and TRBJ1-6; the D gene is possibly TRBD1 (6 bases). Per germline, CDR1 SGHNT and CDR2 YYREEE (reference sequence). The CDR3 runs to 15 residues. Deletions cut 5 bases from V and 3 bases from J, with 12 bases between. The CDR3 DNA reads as TGTGCCAGCAGTGAGAACAGGGTCTATAATTCACCCCTCCACTTT. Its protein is CASSENRVYNSPLHF.

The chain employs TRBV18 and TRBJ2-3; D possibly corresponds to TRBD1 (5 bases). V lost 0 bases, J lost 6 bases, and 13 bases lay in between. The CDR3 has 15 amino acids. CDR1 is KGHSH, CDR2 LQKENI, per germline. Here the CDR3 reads CASSPPDTALDTQYF. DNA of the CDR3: TGTGCCAGCTCACCACCGGACACGGCGCTGGATACGCAGTATTTT.

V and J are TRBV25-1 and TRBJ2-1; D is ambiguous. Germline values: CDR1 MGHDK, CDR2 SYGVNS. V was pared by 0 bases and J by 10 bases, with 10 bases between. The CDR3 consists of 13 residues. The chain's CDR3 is CASSEYFPPEQFF. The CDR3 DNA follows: TGTGCCAGCAGTGAATATTTCCCGCCCGAGCAGTTCTTC.

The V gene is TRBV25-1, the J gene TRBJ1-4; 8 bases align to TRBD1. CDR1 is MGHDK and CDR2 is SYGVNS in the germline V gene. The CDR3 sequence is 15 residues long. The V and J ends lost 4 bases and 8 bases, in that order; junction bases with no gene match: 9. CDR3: CASSGTQGGREKLFF. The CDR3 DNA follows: TGTGCCAGCAGTGGAACACAGGGGGGAAGAGAAAAACTGTTTTTT.

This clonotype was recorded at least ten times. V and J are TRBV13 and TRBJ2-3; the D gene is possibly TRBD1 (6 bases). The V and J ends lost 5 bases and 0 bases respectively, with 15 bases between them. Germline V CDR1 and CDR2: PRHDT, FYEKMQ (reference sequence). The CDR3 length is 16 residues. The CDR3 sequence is CASSTRTETSTDTQYF. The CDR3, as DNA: TGTGCCAGCAGCACCAGGACAGAGACTAGCACAGATACGCAGTATTTT.

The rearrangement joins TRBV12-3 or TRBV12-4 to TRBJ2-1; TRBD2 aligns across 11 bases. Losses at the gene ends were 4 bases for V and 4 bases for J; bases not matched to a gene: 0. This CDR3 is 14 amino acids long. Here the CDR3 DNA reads TGTGCCAGCAGTTCTAGCGGGAGGTACAATGAGCAGTTCTTC. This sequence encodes CASSSSGRYNEQFF.

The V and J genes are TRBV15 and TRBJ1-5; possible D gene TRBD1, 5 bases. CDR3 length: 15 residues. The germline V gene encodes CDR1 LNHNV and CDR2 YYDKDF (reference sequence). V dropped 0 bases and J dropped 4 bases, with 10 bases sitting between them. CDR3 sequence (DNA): TGTGCCACCAGCAGAGAATCAGGGACGAATCAGCCCCAGCATTTT. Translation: CATSRESGTNQPQHF.

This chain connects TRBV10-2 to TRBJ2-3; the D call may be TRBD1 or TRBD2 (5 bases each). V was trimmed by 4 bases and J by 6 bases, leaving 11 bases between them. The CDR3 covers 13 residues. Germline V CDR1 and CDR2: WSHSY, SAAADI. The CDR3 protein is CASSGDLWDTQYF. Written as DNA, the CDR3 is TGCGCCAGCAGTGGGGACCTGTGGGATACGCAGTATTTT.

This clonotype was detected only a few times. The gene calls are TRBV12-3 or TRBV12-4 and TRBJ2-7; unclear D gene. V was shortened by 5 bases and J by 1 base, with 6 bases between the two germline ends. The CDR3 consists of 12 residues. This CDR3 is CASSDGSYEQYF. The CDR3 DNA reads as TGTGCCAGCAGTGACGGATCCTACGAGCAGTACTTC.

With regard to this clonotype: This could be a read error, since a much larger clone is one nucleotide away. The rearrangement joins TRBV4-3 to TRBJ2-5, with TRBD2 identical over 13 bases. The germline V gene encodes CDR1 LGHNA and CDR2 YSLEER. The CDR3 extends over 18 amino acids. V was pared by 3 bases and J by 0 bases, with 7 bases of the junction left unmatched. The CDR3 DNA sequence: TGCGCCAGCAGCCACCGGACCGGGACTAGCGGGAACCAAGAGACCCAGTACTTC. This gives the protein CASSHRTGTSGNQETQYF.